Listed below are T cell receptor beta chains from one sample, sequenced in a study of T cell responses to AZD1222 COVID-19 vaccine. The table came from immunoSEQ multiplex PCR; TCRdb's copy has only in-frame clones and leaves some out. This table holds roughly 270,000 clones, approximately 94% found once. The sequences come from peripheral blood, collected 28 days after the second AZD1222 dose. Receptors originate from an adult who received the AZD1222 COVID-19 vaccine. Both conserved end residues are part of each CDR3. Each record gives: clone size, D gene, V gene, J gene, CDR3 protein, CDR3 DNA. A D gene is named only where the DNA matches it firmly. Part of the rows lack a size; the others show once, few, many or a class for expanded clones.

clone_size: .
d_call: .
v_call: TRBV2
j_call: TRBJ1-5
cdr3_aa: CASSLWANQPQHF
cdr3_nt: TGTGCCAGCAGCCTTTGGGCGAATCAGCCCCAGCATTTT

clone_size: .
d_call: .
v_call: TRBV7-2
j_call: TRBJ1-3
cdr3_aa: CASSLFPSSGNTIYF
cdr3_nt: TGTGCCAGCAGCTTATTCCCGAGCTCTGGAAACACCATATATTTT

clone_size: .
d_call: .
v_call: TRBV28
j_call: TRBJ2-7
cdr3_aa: CASSPRRGLEQYF
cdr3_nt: TGTGCCAGCAGTCCCCGGCGGGGCCTAGAGCAGTACTTC

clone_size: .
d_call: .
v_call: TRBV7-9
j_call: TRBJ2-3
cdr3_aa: CASSLRDTQYF
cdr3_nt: TGTGCCAGCAGCTTAAGAGATACGCAGTATTTT

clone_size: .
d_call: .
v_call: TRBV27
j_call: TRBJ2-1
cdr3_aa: CASSRSGPTSEQFF
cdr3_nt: TGTGCCAGCAGTCGTAGCGGCCCTACGTCTGAGCAGTTCTTC

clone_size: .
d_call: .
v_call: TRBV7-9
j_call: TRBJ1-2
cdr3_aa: CASSLEGGRGYTF
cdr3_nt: TGTGCCAGCAGCCTAGAGGGGGGGCGAGGCTACACCTTC

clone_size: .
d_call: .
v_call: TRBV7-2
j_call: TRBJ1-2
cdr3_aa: CASSLVGQLYGYTF
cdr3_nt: TGTGCCAGCAGCTTAGTGGGTCAGCTCTATGGCTACACCTTC

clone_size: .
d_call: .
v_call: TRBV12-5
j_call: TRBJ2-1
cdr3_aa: CASGRDKTRNSYNEQFF
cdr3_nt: TGTGCTAGTGGCCGGGACAAGACCAGGAATTCCTACAATGAGCAGTTCTTC

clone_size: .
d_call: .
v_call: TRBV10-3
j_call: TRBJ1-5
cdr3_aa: CAISEEGRENQPQHF
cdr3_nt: TGTGCCATCAGTGAGGAAGGCCGGGAGAATCAGCCCCAGCATTTT

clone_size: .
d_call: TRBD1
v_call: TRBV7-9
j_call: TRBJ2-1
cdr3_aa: CASSRSRQGLQFF
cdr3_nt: TGTGCCAGCAGCCGATCCAGACAGGGGCTCCAGTTCTTC

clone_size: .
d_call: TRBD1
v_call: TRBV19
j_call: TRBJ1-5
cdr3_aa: CASSTQDRGGNQPQHF
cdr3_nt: TGTGCCAGTAGTACTCAGGACAGGGGCGGGAATCAGCCCCAGCATTTT

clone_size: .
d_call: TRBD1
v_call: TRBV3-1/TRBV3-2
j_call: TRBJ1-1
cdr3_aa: CASSQGQGGGAFF
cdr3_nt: TGTGCCAGCAGCCAAGGACAGGGCGGGGGAGCTTTCTTT

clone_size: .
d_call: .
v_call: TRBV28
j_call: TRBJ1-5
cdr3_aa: CASSPSLGNQPQHF
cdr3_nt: TGTGCCAGCAGCCCATCATTAGGCAATCAGCCCCAGCATTTT

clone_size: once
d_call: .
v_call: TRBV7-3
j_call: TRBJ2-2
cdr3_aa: CASSSDSTGELFF
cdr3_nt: TGTGCCAGCAGCTCGGACAGTACCGGGGAGCTGTTTTTT

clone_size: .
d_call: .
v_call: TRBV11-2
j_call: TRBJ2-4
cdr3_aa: CASSDGQAKNIQYF
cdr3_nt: TGTGCCAGCAGCGACGGACAGGCCAAAAACATTCAGTACTTC

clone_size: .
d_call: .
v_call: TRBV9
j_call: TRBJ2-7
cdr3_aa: CASSRAEGVKYF
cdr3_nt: TGTGCCAGCAGCCGTGCCGAGGGGGTCAAGTACTTC

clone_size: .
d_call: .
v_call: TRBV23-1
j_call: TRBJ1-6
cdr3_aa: CARRGLLSSRPNSPLHF
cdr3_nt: TGCGCCAGGAGGGGACTGTTGTCGTCCAGGCCTAATTCACCCCTCCACTTT

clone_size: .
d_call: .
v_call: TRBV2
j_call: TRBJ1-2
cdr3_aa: CASSEKRWGYTF
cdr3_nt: TGTGCCAGCAGTGAGAAGAGATGGGGCTACACCTTC

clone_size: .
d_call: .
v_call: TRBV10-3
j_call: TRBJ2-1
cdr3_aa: CAIRMEGLYNEQFF
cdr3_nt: TGTGCCATCAGGATGGAGGGATTGTACAATGAGCAGTTCTTC

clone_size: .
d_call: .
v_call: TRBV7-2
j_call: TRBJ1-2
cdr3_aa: CASSLGANYGYTF
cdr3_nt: TGTGCCAGCAGCTTGGGGGCTAACTATGGCTACACCTTC

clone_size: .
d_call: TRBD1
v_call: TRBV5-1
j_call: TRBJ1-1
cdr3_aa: CASTFSGGTRTEAFF
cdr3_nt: TGCGCCAGCACCTTCTCAGGGGGCACAAGGACTGAAGCTTTCTTT

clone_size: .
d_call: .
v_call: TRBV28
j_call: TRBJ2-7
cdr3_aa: CASSGGGLYYEQYF
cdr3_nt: TGTGCCAGCAGTGGGGGAGGATTATACTACGAGCAGTACTTC